These 3 T cell receptor beta chains were all obtained from the same sample, sequenced in a study of OX40 agonist ivuxolimab in advanced cancers. Data came from immunoSEQ multiplex PCR; TCRdb stores just in-frame clones and leaves some out. The sample has 95,000 to 100,000 clones; about four fifths are singletons. The sample here was CD4+ or CD8+ T cells sorted from blood, taken in a trial of the OX40 agonist ivuxolimab. All receptors derive from an adult with an advanced solid tumor such as melanoma, head and neck, liver or kidney cancer.

CDR3 nucleotides: TGTGCCAGCAGCCCGGCCACAGATACGCAGTATTTT. Its protein product is CASSPATDTQYF. This chain connects TRBV7-2 to TRBJ2-3; D unresolved. Germline loops: CDR1 SGHTA, CDR2 FQGNSA. The CDR3 is 12 residues long. The ends were cut back, 5 bases at V and 2 bases at J, with 5 bases in the middle.

The rearrangement uses TRBV11-1 and TRBJ1-2; TRBD1 matches at 9 bases. The J segment lost 8 bases and the V segment lost 5 bases, leaving 6 bases of the junction unmatched. CDR1 and CDR2 (germline): SGHAT, FQDESV (reference sequence). The CDR3 is 13 residues long. The CDR3: CASSRDRDHGYTF. The CDR3 region has the DNA TGTGCCAGCAGCCGGGACAGGGACCACGGCTACACCTTC.

At least ten counts were recorded for this clone. The sample carries other DNA sequences with the same CDR3. This rearrangement joins TRBV7-2 to TRBJ1-5; no clear D. The CDR3 extends over 14 amino acids. Trimming left V 5 bases short and J 0 bases short, with 8 bases between. Germline lookup yields CDR1 SGHTA and CDR2 FQGNSA. The CDR3 loop reads CASSRTDSNQPQHF. The CDR3 DNA reads as TGTGCCAGCAGCCGGACGGATAGCAATCAGCCCCAGCATTTT.